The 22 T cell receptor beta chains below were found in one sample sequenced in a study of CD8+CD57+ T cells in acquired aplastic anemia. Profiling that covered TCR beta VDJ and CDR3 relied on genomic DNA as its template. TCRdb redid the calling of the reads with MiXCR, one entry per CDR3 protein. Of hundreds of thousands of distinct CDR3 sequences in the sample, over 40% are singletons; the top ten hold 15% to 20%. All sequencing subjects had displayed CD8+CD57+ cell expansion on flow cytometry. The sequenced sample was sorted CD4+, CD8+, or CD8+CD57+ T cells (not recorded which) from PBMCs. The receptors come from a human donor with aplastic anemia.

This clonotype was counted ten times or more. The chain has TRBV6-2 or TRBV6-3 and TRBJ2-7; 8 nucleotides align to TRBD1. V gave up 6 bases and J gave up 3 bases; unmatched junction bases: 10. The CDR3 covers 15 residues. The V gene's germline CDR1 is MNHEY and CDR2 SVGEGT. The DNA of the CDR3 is TGTGCCAGCAGCGGCCGGGACAGGAACTACTACGAGCAGTACTTC. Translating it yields CASSGRDRNYYEQYF.

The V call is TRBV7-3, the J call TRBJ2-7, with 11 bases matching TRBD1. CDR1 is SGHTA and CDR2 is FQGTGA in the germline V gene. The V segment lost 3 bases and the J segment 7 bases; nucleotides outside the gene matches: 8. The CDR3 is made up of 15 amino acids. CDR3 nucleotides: TGTGCCAGCAGCTTCCGGGGACAGGGGGGATGGGAGCAGTACTTC. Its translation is CASSFRGQGGWEQYF. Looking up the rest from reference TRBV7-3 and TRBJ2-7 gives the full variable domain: GAGVSQTPSNKVTEKGKYVELRCDPISGHTALYWYRQSLGQGPEFLIYFQGTGAADDSGLPNDRFFAVRPEGSVSTLKIQRTERGDSAVYLCASSFRGQGGWEQYFGPGTRLTVT.

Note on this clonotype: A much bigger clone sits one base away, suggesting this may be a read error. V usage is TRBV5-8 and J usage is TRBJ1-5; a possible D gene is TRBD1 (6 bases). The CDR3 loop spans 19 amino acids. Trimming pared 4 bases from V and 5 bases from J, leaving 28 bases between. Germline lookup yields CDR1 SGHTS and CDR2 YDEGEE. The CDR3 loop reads CASSVNWGRGTSDHQPQHF. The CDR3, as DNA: TGTGCCAGCAGCGTGAATTGGGGCAGGGGCACCTCGGACCATCAGCCCCAGCATTTT.

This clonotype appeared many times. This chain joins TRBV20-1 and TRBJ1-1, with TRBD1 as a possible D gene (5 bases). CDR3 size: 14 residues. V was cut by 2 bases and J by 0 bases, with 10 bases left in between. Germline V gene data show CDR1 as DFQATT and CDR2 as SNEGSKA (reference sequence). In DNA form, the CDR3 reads TGCAGTGCTAGACTGCGGGGGATGAACACTGAAGCTTTCTTT. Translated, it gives CSARLRGMNTEAFF.

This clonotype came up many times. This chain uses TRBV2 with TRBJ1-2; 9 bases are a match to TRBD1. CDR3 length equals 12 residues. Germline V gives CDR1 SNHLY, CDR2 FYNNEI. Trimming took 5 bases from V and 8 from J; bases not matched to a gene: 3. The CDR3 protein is CASSTGGRGYTF. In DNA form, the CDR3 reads TGTGCCAGCAGTACAGGGGGCCGAGGCTACACCTTC.

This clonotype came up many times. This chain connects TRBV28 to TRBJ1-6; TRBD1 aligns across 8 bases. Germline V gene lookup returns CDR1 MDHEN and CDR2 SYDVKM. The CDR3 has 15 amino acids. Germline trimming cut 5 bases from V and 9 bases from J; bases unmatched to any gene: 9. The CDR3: CASSPRDRISSPLHF. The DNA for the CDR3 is TGTGCCAGCAGTCCTCGGGACAGGATAAGTTCACCCCTCCACTTT. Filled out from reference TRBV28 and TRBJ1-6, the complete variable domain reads DVKVTQSSRYLVKRTGEKVFLECVQDMDHENMFWYRQDPGLGLRLIYFSYDVKMKEKGDIPEGYSVSREKKERFSLILESASTNQTSMYLCASSPRDRISSPLHFGNGTRLTVT.

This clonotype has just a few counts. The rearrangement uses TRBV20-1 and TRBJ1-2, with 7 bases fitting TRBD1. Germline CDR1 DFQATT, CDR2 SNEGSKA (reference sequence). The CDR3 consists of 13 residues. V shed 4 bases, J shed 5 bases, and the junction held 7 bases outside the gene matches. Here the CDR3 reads CSATDRARYGYTF. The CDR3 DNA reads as TGCAGTGCTACTGACAGGGCGAGATATGGCTACACCTTC.

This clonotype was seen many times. CDR3 nucleotide sequence: TGTGCCAGCAGCCAAGCTGGTGGGGGGACCTACGAGCAGTACTTC. Residues: CASSQAGGGTYEQYF. The chain combines TRBV3-1 with TRBJ2-7; a possible D gene is TRBD2 (6 bases). Per germline, CDR1 LGHDT and CDR2 YNNKEL (reference sequence). V was pared by 1 base and J by 2 bases, with 12 bases between. The CDR3 is made up of 15 amino acids.

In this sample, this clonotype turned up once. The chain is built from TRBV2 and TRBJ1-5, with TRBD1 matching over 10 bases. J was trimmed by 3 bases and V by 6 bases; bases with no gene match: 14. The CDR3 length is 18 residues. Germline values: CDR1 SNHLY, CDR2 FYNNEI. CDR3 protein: CASSPAAGTGENNQPQHF. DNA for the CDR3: TGTGCCAGCAGCCCTGCCGCGGGGACAGGGGAGAACAATCAGCCCCAGCATTTT.

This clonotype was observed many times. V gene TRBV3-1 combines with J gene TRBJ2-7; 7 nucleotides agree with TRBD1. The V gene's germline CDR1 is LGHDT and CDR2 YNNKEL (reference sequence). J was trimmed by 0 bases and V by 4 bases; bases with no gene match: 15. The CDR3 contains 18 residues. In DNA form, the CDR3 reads TGTGCCAGCAGCCGAGACGGGACAGCATTCGAACGCTCCTACGAGCAGTACTTC. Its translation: CASSRDGTAFERSYEQYF.

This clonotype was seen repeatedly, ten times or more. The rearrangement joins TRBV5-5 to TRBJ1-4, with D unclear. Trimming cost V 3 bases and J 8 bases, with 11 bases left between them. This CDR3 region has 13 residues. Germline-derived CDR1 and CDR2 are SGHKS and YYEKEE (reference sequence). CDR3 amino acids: CASSSLSGEKLFF. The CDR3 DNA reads TGTGCCAGCAGCTCACTAAGTGGGGAAAAACTGTTTTTT.

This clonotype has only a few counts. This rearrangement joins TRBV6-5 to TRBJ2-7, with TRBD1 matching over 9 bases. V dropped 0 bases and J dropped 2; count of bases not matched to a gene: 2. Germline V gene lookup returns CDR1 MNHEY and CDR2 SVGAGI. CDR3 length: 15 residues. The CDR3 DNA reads TGTGCCAGCAGTTACTCAGGGACAGGGACCTACGAGCAGTACTTC. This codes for CASSYSGTGTYEQYF.

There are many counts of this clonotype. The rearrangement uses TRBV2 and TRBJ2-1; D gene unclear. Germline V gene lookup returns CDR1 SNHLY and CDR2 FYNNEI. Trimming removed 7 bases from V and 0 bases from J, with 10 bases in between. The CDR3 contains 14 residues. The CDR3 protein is CASTPWSSYNEQFF. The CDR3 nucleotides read TGTGCCAGCACCCCCTGGAGCTCCTACAATGAGCAGTTCTTC.

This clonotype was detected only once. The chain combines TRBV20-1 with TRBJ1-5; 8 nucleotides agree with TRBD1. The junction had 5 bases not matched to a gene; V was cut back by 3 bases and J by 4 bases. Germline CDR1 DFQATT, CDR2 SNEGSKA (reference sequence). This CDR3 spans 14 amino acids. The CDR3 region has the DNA TGCAGTGCTAGGCCGGGACAGGAGAATCAGCCCCAGCATTTT. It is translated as CSARPGQENQPQHF.

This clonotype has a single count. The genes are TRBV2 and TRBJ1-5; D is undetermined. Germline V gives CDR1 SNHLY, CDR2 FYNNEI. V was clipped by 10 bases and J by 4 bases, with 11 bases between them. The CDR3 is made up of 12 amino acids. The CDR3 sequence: CATARGNQPQHF. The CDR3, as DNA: TGTGCCACCGCCCGAGGGAATCAGCCCCAGCATTTT.

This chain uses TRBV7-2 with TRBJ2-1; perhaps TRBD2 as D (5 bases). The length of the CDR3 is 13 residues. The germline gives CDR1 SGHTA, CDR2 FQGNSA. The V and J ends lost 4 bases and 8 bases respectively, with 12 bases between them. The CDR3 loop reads CASSSDSHHEQFF. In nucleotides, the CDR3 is TGTGCCAGCAGCTCGGACTCCCACCATGAGCAGTTCTTC. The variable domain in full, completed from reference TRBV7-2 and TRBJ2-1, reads GAGVSQSPSNKVTEKGKDVELRCDPISGHTALYWYRQSLGQGLEFLIYFQGNSAPDKSGLPSDRFSAERTGGSVSTLTIQRTQQEDSAVYLCASSSDSHHEQFFGPGTRLTVL.

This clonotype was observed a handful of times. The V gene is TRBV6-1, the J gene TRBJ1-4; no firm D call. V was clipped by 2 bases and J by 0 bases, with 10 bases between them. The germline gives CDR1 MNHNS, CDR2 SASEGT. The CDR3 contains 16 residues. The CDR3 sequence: CASSETRPATNEKLFF. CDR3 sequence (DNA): TGTGCCAGCAGTGAAACCAGACCCGCAACTAATGAAAAACTGTTTTTT.

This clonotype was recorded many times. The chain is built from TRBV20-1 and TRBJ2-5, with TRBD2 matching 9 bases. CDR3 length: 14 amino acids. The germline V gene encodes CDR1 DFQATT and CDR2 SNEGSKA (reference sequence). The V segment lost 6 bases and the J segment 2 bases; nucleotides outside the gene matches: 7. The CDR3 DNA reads TGCAGTGCCCGGGGAAGCGGGGGGCAAGAGACCCAGTACTTC. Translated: CSARGSGGQETQYF.

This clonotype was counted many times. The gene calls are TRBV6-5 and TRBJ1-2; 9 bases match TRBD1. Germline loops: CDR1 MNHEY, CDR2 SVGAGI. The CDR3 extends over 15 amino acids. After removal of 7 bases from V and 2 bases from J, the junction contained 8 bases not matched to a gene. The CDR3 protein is CASKRGQGPNYGYTF. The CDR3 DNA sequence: TGTGCCAGCAAAAGGGGACAGGGCCCAAACTATGGCTACACCTTC.

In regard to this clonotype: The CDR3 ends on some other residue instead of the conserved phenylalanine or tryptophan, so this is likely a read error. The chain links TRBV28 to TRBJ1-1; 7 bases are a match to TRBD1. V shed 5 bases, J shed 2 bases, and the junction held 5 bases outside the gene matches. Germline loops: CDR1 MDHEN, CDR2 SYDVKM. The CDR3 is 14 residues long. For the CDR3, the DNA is TGTGCCAGCAGTCCACAGGGGTTTAACACTGAAGCTTTCATT. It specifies CASSPQGFNTEAFI.

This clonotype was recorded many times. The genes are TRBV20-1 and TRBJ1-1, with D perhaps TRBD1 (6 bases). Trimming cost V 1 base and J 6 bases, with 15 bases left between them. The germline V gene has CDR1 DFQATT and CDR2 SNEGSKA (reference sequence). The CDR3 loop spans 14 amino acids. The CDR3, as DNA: TGCAGTGCTAGAGGAGGAGGGGGGCGGGCTGAAGCTTTCTTT. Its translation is CSARGGGGRAEAFF.

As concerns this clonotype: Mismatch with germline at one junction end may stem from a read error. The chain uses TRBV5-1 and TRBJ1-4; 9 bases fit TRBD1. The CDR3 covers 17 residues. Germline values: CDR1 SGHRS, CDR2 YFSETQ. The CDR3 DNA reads TGTGCCAGCAGCTTGATTGGCGTTAACAGGGGGCCTGAAAAACTGTTTTTT. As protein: CASSLIGVNRGPEKLFF.